Listed below are T cell receptor beta chains from one sample, sequenced in a study of T cell responses to AZD1222 COVID-19 vaccine. Sequencing used immunoSEQ multiplex PCR; TCRdb keeps in-frame clones, though not all of them. In the table there are around 170,000 clones, around 88% of which are singletons. Sequenced material: peripheral blood, taken 28 days after the second AZD1222 dose. Receptors were obtained from an adult who received the AZD1222 COVID-19 vaccine. The CDR3 runs from the conserved cysteine through the conserved F or W. D genes are given only for firm matches. Only part of the rows carry a size: once, few, many, or a class if the clone is expanded.

d_call: .
v_call: TRBV19
clone_size: .
j_call: TRBJ2-7
cdr3_nt: TGTGCCAGTAGTATGGGGGCAGGCTCACCCATGATTTACGAGCAGTACTTC
cdr3_aa: CASSMGAGSPMIYEQYF

d_call: .
v_call: TRBV7-9
clone_size: .
j_call: TRBJ1-4
cdr3_nt: TGTGCCAGCAGCCTCCCGGGGGGGGGTGAAAAACTGTTTTTT
cdr3_aa: CASSLPGGGEKLFF

d_call: .
v_call: TRBV5-6
clone_size: .
j_call: TRBJ2-2
cdr3_nt: TGTGCCAGCAGCTTGATACAGGGCACCGGGGAGCTGTTTTTT
cdr3_aa: CASSLIQGTGELFF

d_call: TRBD1
v_call: TRBV3-1/TRBV3-2
clone_size: .
j_call: TRBJ1-1
cdr3_nt: TGTGCCAGCAGCCAGGCGGGGACAGGGGGGACTGAAGCTTTCTTT
cdr3_aa: CASSQAGTGGTEAFF

d_call: TRBD1
v_call: TRBV6-5
clone_size: .
j_call: TRBJ1-1
cdr3_nt: TGTGCCAGCAGAAAACAGGGGGGAAGGAACACTGAAGCTTTCTTT
cdr3_aa: CASRKQGGRNTEAFF

d_call: TRBD1
v_call: TRBV19
clone_size: .
j_call: TRBJ1-6
cdr3_nt: TGTGCCAGCGGACAGGGTGCGGGCTCCTATAATTCACCCCTCCACTTT
cdr3_aa: CASGQGAGSYNSPLHF

d_call: .
v_call: TRBV12-3/TRBV12-4
clone_size: .
j_call: TRBJ1-5
cdr3_nt: TGTGCCAGCAGTTTACTTTCGAATCAGCCCCAGCATTTT
cdr3_aa: CASSLLSNQPQHF

d_call: TRBD2
v_call: TRBV24-1
clone_size: .
j_call: TRBJ2-3
cdr3_nt: TGTGCCACCAGTGACCCCTACCGGGGGGGCACAGATACGCAGTATTTT
cdr3_aa: CATSDPYRGGTDTQYF

d_call: .
v_call: TRBV11-3
clone_size: .
j_call: TRBJ2-2
cdr3_nt: TGTGCCAGCAGCTTAATGCACACCGGGGAGCTGTTTTTT
cdr3_aa: CASSLMHTGELFF

d_call: TRBD1
v_call: TRBV5-1
clone_size: few
j_call: TRBJ1-2
cdr3_nt: TGCGCCAGCAGCCCCTCCGGGACAGCGACCCACTATGGCTACACCTTC
cdr3_aa: CASSPSGTATHYGYTF

d_call: TRBD1
v_call: TRBV18
clone_size: .
j_call: TRBJ2-1
cdr3_nt: TGTGCCAGCTCACCCACAGGGGGCTCCTACAATGAGCAGTTCTTC
cdr3_aa: CASSPTGGSYNEQFF

d_call: TRBD1
v_call: TRBV7-2
clone_size: .
j_call: TRBJ1-2
cdr3_nt: TGTGCCAGCAGCTTGCCGGGACAGGGAGTGATCGGCTACACCTTC
cdr3_aa: CASSLPGQGVIGYTF

d_call: .
v_call: TRBV27
clone_size: .
j_call: TRBJ2-5
cdr3_nt: TGTGCCAGCAGTTCACTGTACCAAGAGACCCAGTACTTC
cdr3_aa: CASSSLYQETQYF

d_call: .
v_call: TRBV29-1
clone_size: once
j_call: TRBJ1-1
cdr3_nt: TGCAGCGTCGCCCGGGACGGAGCTGAAGCTTTCTTT
cdr3_aa: CSVARDGAEAFF

d_call: .
v_call: TRBV7-2
clone_size: once
j_call: TRBJ2-2
cdr3_nt: TGTGCCAGCAGCTTTGGCAGGGGCACCGGGGAGCTGTTTTTT
cdr3_aa: CASSFGRGTGELFF

d_call: TRBD2
v_call: TRBV7-2
clone_size: .
j_call: TRBJ2-7
cdr3_nt: TGTGCCAGCAGCTTGACTAGCGGGGGGCCCGAGCAGTACTTC
cdr3_aa: CASSLTSGGPEQYF

d_call: TRBD2
v_call: TRBV9
clone_size: .
j_call: TRBJ2-1
cdr3_nt: TGTGCCAGCAGCGTGGGACTAGCGGGGGGGTACTACAATGAGCAGTTCTTC
cdr3_aa: CASSVGLAGGYYNEQFF

d_call: TRBD2
v_call: TRBV7-3
clone_size: .
j_call: TRBJ2-2
cdr3_nt: TGTGCCAGCAGCTTAGGGGTAGTAGCGGGGAACACCGGGGAGCTGTTTTTT
cdr3_aa: CASSLGVVAGNTGELFF

d_call: .
v_call: TRBV24-1
clone_size: .
j_call: TRBJ1-5
cdr3_nt: TGTGCCACCTCGGAGGGGGGGCTTGGCAATCAGCCCCAGCATTTT
cdr3_aa: CATSEGGLGNQPQHF

d_call: .
v_call: TRBV3-1/TRBV3-2
clone_size: .
j_call: TRBJ1-2
cdr3_nt: TGTGCCAGCAGCCAAGATTTCAGCTCACCCAGTGGCTACACCTTC
cdr3_aa: CASSQDFSSPSGYTF

d_call: .
v_call: TRBV5-1
clone_size: .
j_call: TRBJ2-7
cdr3_nt: TGCGCCAGCAGCGAGCCGGGACAAAGCTCCGTGGACCTACACGCTACGACGCAGTACTTC
cdr3_aa: CASSEPGQSSVDLHATTQYF

d_call: .
v_call: TRBV12-3/TRBV12-4
clone_size: once
j_call: TRBJ1-2
cdr3_nt: TGTGCCAGCAGTACAGGGAGGAACTATGGCTACACCTTC
cdr3_aa: CASSTGRNYGYTF

d_call: TRBD1
v_call: TRBV9
clone_size: .
j_call: TRBJ1-3
cdr3_nt: TGTGCCAGCAGCGAACGACAGGGGAACTCTGGAAACACCATATATTTT
cdr3_aa: CASSERQGNSGNTIYF

d_call: .
v_call: TRBV6-5
clone_size: .
j_call: TRBJ1-1
cdr3_nt: TGTGCCAGCAGTTACTCGGGGGGCCGACCTGAAGCTTTCTTT
cdr3_aa: CASSYSGGRPEAFF

d_call: .
v_call: TRBV5-1
clone_size: .
j_call: TRBJ2-1
cdr3_nt: TGCGCCAGCAGCTTGGTTGCGGGGGCCCTCAGCTCCTACAATGAGCAGTTCTTC
cdr3_aa: CASSLVAGALSSYNEQFF

d_call: TRBD2
v_call: TRBV3-1/TRBV3-2
clone_size: .
j_call: TRBJ2-6
cdr3_nt: TGTGCCAGCAGCCAAACGGGGAGGGGATCCTACTCTGGGGCCAACGTCCTGACTTTC
cdr3_aa: CASSQTGRGSYSGANVLTF

d_call: .
v_call: TRBV13
clone_size: .
j_call: TRBJ1-2
cdr3_nt: TGTGCCAGCAGCCACGACAGCGCCGAAGTCTTC
cdr3_aa: CASSHDSAEVF

d_call: TRBD2
v_call: TRBV18
clone_size: .
j_call: TRBJ2-5
cdr3_nt: TGTGCCAGCTCCGCCCTAGCGGGGGGTACGGAGGAGACCCAGTACTTC
cdr3_aa: CASSALAGGTEETQYF

d_call: .
v_call: TRBV9
clone_size: .
j_call: TRBJ1-6
cdr3_nt: TGTGCCAGCAGCGTAGGGCACAGGGCGGATTCACCCCTCCACTTT
cdr3_aa: CASSVGHRADSPLHF

d_call: TRBD1
v_call: TRBV7-2
clone_size: .
j_call: TRBJ2-7
cdr3_nt: TGTGCCAGCAGCCGGGACAGGGGCGAGCAGTACTTC
cdr3_aa: CASSRDRGEQYF

d_call: .
v_call: TRBV5-1
clone_size: .
j_call: TRBJ2-6
cdr3_nt: TGCGCCAGCAGGTTTCGAGACAGCGGTACCTTTGGGGCCAACGTCCTGACTTTC
cdr3_aa: CASRFRDSGTFGANVLTF

d_call: .
v_call: TRBV14
clone_size: .
j_call: TRBJ1-6
cdr3_nt: TGTGCCAGCAGCCAAGAAAGGAATTCACCCCTCCACTTT
cdr3_aa: CASSQERNSPLHF

d_call: .
v_call: TRBV24-1
clone_size: .
j_call: TRBJ2-2
cdr3_nt: TGTGCCACCAGTGATCCCCGGACTTCTAACACCGGGGAGCTGTTTTTT
cdr3_aa: CATSDPRTSNTGELFF

d_call: .
v_call: TRBV6-1
clone_size: .
j_call: TRBJ2-1
cdr3_nt: TGTGCCAGCAGTTCACACAATGAGCAGTTCTTC
cdr3_aa: CASSSHNEQFF

d_call: .
v_call: TRBV28
clone_size: .
j_call: TRBJ2-7
cdr3_nt: TGTGCCAGCAGTTTAACCGACTACGAGCAGTACTTC
cdr3_aa: CASSLTDYEQYF

d_call: TRBD1
v_call: TRBV6-5
clone_size: .
j_call: TRBJ2-7
cdr3_nt: TGTGCCAGCAGGAGCGCTACTGGACAGGGGGGCGAGCAGTACTTC
cdr3_aa: CASRSATGQGGEQYF

d_call: TRBD2
v_call: TRBV6-5
clone_size: few
j_call: TRBJ2-1
cdr3_nt: TGTGCCAGCAGTTACGGGCGGGGGGGCAGAGATGAGCAGTTCTTC
cdr3_aa: CASSYGRGGRDEQFF

d_call: .
v_call: TRBV21-1
clone_size: .
j_call: TRBJ1-6
cdr3_nt: TGTGCCAGCAGCAAAGGGGAGAAGTATAATTCACCCCTCCACTTT
cdr3_aa: CASSKGEKYNSPLHF

d_call: .
v_call: TRBV19
clone_size: .
j_call: TRBJ1-1
cdr3_nt: TGTGCCAGTAGTATTGGGTCCGGGACTGAAGCTTTCTTT
cdr3_aa: CASSIGSGTEAFF

d_call: .
v_call: TRBV5-1
clone_size: .
j_call: TRBJ2-7
cdr3_nt: TGCGCCAGCAGCTTGGTTGGCTCCTCCTACGAGCAGTACTTC
cdr3_aa: CASSLVGSSYEQYF

d_call: .
v_call: TRBV12-5
clone_size: .
j_call: TRBJ1-5
cdr3_nt: TGTGCTAGTGGTTTGCCCGGACAAGCCCATCCCCAGCATTTT
cdr3_aa: CASGLPGQAHPQHF

d_call: .
v_call: TRBV28
clone_size: .
j_call: TRBJ2-4
cdr3_nt: TGTGCCAGCAGTTCTTCAGTAGCCAAAAACATTCAGTACTTC
cdr3_aa: CASSSSVAKNIQYF

d_call: .
v_call: TRBV3-1/TRBV3-2
clone_size: .
j_call: TRBJ1-1
cdr3_nt: TGTGCCAGCAGCCAAAACAGGGCCGTGCGTGCTTTCTTT
cdr3_aa: CASSQNRAVRAFF

d_call: .
v_call: TRBV5-1
clone_size: .
j_call: TRBJ2-2
cdr3_nt: TGCGCCAGCAGTTATACAGGGTCGGGCGGGGAGCTGTTTTTT
cdr3_aa: CASSYTGSGGELFF

d_call: TRBD2
v_call: TRBV3-1/TRBV3-2
clone_size: .
j_call: TRBJ2-2
cdr3_nt: TGTGCCAGCAGCCAAGATCTGGCGGGGGGGCCTTTCGGGGAGCTGTTTTTT
cdr3_aa: CASSQDLAGGPFGELFF